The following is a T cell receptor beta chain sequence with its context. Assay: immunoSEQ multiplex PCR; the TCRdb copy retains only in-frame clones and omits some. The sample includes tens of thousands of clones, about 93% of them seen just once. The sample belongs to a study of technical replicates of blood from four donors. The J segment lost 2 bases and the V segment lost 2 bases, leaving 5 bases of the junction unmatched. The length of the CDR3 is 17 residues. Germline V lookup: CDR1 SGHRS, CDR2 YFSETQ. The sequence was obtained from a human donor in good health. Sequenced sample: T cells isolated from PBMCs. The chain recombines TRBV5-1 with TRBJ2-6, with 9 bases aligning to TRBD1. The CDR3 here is CASSFRTGAPGANVLTF. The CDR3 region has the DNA TGCGCCAGCAGCTTCCGGACAGGGGCTCCTGGGGCCAACGTCCTGACTTTC.